This T cell receptor (beta chain) came from a study of blood T cell repertoires in COVID-19. At the level of the study: COVID-19 samples, acute and convalescent, were from the United States, Italy and Spain.

As handled by the study authors: Reference gene primer amplification gave estimated nucleated cell counts. This table comes from immunoSEQ multiplex PCR, and its TCRdb copy is limited to in-frame clones, with some not included. V, J and clone size are taken as reported in that table, and D and trimming were inferred from the DNA itself. Among over 60,000 clones listed, 80% were seen once. Germline V gene data show CDR1 as GTSNPN and CDR2 as SVGIG (reference sequence). The CDR3 covers 13 residues. Between the trimmed V and J ends, which lost 5 bases and 2 bases, there was a span of 13 bases. The sequence derives from a human donor in a cohort sampled during active COVID-19. V usage is TRBV30 and J usage is TRBJ2-7; D unclear. The sample taken for sequencing was peripheral blood. The CDR3 reads CAWDVSHTYEQYF. For the CDR3, the DNA is TGTGCCTGGGATGTGAGTCATACCTACGAGCAGTACTTC.